The 10 T cell receptor beta chains below all came from one sample that was sequenced in a study of blood T cells in healthy people across ages. With a J-beta primer mix and a sample-barcoded 5' primer, a second PCR ran about 6 to 11 cycles. TCRdb redid the calling of the 5' RACE reads with MiXCR, one entry per CDR3 protein. Found here are roughly 2 million distinct CDR3 sequences, around half of them singletons; the top ten hold over 2%. The sample consisted of blood. These TCRs come from a middle-aged woman in good health.

The chain carries TRBV7-2 and TRBJ2-1; D is uncertain. The germline CDR1 and CDR2 sequences are SGHTA and FQGNSA. There are 13 residues in the CDR3. With 0 bases removed from V and 15 bases from J, the gap between germline ends came to 15 bases. CDR3 region: CASSLAATFDLFF. The CDR3 bases are TGTGCCAGCAGCTTAGCGGCCACTTTCGACTTGTTCTTC. The entire variable domain, with the rest obtained from reference TRBV7-2 and TRBJ2-1, is as follows: GAGVSQSPSNKVTEKGKDVELRCDPISGHTALYWYRQSLGQGLEFLIYFQGNSAPDKSGLPSDRFSAERTGGSVSTLTIQRTQQEDSAVYLCASSLAATFDLFFGPGTRLTVL.

The rearrangement joins TRBV7-8 to TRBJ1-5, with a weak D call TRBD1 (5 bases). Germline CDR1 reads SGHVS; CDR2 reads FQNEAQ. Between the trimmed V and J ends, which lost 1 base and 8 bases, there was a span of 15 bases. The CDR3 covers 15 residues. As DNA, the CDR3 is TGTGCCAGCAGCTTAGATGGGGTGGGGGTGAAGCCCCAGCATTTT. Its protein product is CASSLDGVGVKPQHF.

The J gene is TRBJ2-6, the V gene TRBV6-5; 7 bases map to TRBD1. V was pared by 2 bases and J by 3 bases, with 4 bases of the junction left unmatched. This CDR3 is 16 amino acids long. Per germline, CDR1 MNHEY and CDR2 SVGAGI. The CDR3 coding sequence is TGTGCCAGCAGTTACCAGACAGGGAGTGGGGCCAACGTCCTGACTTTC. It codes for CASSYQTGSGANVLTF.

The chain is built from TRBV29-1 and TRBJ1-5, with 10 nucleotides matching TRBD1. CDR1 SQVTM and CDR2 ANQGSEA come from the germline V gene. This CDR3 contains 13 residues. J lost 3 bases, V lost 6 bases, and 2 bases had no gene match. The CDR3 DNA reads TGCAGCGTCGGACAGGGGGTCAATCAGCCCCAGCATTTT. Its protein product is CSVGQGVNQPQHF.

The V call is TRBV20-1, the J call TRBJ1-4; D unclear. V lost 3 bases and J lost 2, with 7 bases in between. The CDR3 is 13 amino acids. Germline CDR1 and CDR2: DFQATT and SNEGSKA (reference sequence). CDR3 nucleotide sequence: TGCAGTGCTAGCCGTCAGACTAATGAAAAACTGTTTTTT. Encoded protein: CSASRQTNEKLFF.

The chain employs TRBV4-2 and TRBJ1-6; D is unclear. Trimming removed 0 bases from V and 6 bases from J, with 9 bases in between. Germline V lookup: CDR1 LGHNA, CDR2 YNFKEQ. The CDR3 has 15 amino acids. The CDR3 loop is CASSQDAGINSPLHF. CDR3 in DNA: TGTGCCAGCAGCCAAGATGCGGGGATTAATTCACCCCTCCACTTT.

This clonotype was recorded a few times. The chain links TRBV4-1 to TRBJ1-6, with 7 bases matching TRBD1. CDR1 is MGHRA and CDR2 is YSYEKL in the germline V gene. Unmatched junction bases numbered 4, after V lost 1 base and J lost 7 bases. The CDR3 extends over 15 amino acids. The CDR3 region has the DNA TGCGCCAGCAGCCAAGGGGGGACAGTGAATTCACCCCTCCACTTT. This translates into CASSQGGTVNSPLHF.

This clonotype was seen only a few times. The J gene is TRBJ2-1, the V gene TRBV18, with D possibly being TRBD2 (6 bases). V lost 3 bases and J 4 bases, leaving 13 bases between the germline ends. Germline values: CDR1 KGHSH, CDR2 LQKENI. There are 15 residues in the CDR3. The CDR3 spells CASSPGGTGYNEQFF. The CDR3 coding sequence is TGTGCCAGCTCACCGGGAGGAACAGGATACAATGAGCAGTTCTTC. Based on the CDR3 plus reference TRBV18 and TRBJ2-1, the full variable domain is NAGVMQNPRHLVRRRGQEARLRCSPMKGHSHVYWYRQLPEEGLKFMVYLQKENIIDESGMPKERFSAEFPKEGPSILRIQQVVRGDSAAYFCASSPGGTGYNEQFFGPGTRLTVL.

This sequence joins TRBV7-9 and TRBJ2-3, with 7 bases aligning to TRBD1. This CDR3 is built from 15 residues. Germline CDR1 SEHNR, CDR2 FQNEAQ (reference sequence). J gave up 1 base and V 5 bases, and 6 bases lay outside the gene matches. CDR3 sequence: CASSKTGTGTDTQYF. The DNA of the CDR3 is TGTGCCAGCAGCAAAACCGGGACAGGCACAGATACGCAGTATTTT.

This clonotype was seen a handful of times. The J gene is TRBJ2-7, the V gene TRBV20-1, with 11 nucleotides matching TRBD2. V gave up 3 bases and J gave up 0 bases; unmatched junction bases: 7. Germline V lookup: CDR1 DFQATT, CDR2 SNEGSKA (reference sequence). The CDR3 sequence is 16 residues long. The CDR3 bases are TGCAGTGCTAGTTTAACTAGCGGGGGTTTCTCCTACGAGCAGTACTTC. This encodes CSASLTSGGFSYEQYF.